This is a list of T cell receptor beta chains from one sample in a study of radiotherapy plus CTLA-4 blockade in lung cancer. Assay used: immunoSEQ multiplex PCR; TCRdb lists only in-frame clones, some missing. The table includes fewer than 35,000 clones, about four fifths detected once. The source was peripheral blood, collected from a patient treated with radiotherapy plus ipilimumab. The receptors stem from a human donor with non-small cell lung cancer that progressed on radiotherapy plus ipilimumab. The CDR3 runs from the conserved cysteine through the conserved F or W.

V,J,CDR3
TRBV7-6,TRBJ2-7,CASSSGQPYEQYF
TRBV11-2,TRBJ2-1,CASSLDSVGHNEQFF
TRBV6-6,TRBJ2-7,CASRKGQLTYEQYF
TRBV19,TRBJ1-5,CASRTGDGSNQPQHF
TRBV7-9,TRBJ1-1,CASSPMGENTEAFF
TRBV28,TRBJ1-2,CASSSPAGGGRYVYGYTF
TRBV28,TRBJ1-1,CASSLVEGGMNTEAFF
TRBV7-2,TRBJ2-1,CASSFPGSYNEQFF
TRBV27,TRBJ2-2,CASSFPSSGELFF
TRBV27,TRBJ1-5,CASSLRNQPQHF
TRBV27,TRBJ1-2,CASSLSPGANYGYTF
TRBV7-2,TRBJ1-3,CASSRQASGNTIYF
TRBV19,TRBJ2-5,CASSIFGGWEQETQYF
TRBV6-5,TRBJ1-1,CASSYSEQLNTEAFF
TRBV5-4,TRBJ2-1,CASSESGPYEQFF
TRBV4-2,TRBJ2-4,CASSQEYGQKNIQYF
TRBV9,TRBJ2-1,CASSVDRGGHNEQFF
TRBV5-1,TRBJ2-7,CASSLGTGPTYEQYF
TRBV11-2,TRBJ2-3,CASSHGTLLRTQYF
TRBV6-1,TRBJ2-5,CASSELQETQYF
TRBV9,TRBJ2-7,CASSPRDGAYEQYF
TRBV19,TRBJ1-2,CASMQGGYGYTF
TRBV6-1,TRBJ2-1,CASSEARGTGASEQFF
TRBV2,TRBJ2-1,CASSEADISSYNEQFF
TRBV28,TRBJ1-5,CASSPGGGKSNQPQHF
TRBV6-5,TRBJ1-1,CASSYSKVGGAFF
TRBV6-5,TRBJ1-1,CASSPFEGTEAFF
TRBV5-8,TRBJ1-2,CASSLGGYTF
TRBV9,TRBJ2-3,CASSDGGADTQYF
TRBV27,TRBJ1-2,CASSPRGGNYGYTF
TRBV6-5,TRBJ1-1,CASSYSRGSEAFF
TRBV6-1,TRBJ1-1,CASRETGAFF
TRBV7-3,TRBJ2-1,CASSLQGAGGNEQFF
TRBV6-6,TRBJ2-4,CASSYSTGPANIQYF
TRBV6-5,TRBJ1-1,CASSAQQGTEAFF
TRBV6-5,TRBJ1-1,CASSYQGRMNTEAFF
TRBV6-6,TRBJ2-7,CASTPGLAGYEQYF
TRBV10-1,NA,CASSPSGTYEQYF
TRBV28,TRBJ1-2,CASSLSTGARIPFYGYTF
TRBV11-2,TRBJ2-7,CASSLVGSSYEQYF
TRBV7-2,TRBJ1-1,CASSLRGGRGNTEAFF
TRBV30,TRBJ2-3,CAGRASGGTDTQYF
TRBV4-2,TRBJ2-7,CASSQDSWVGSYEQYF
TRBV28,TRBJ2-2,CASRSAGRNTGELFF
TRBV5-6,TRBJ1-4,CASSHGKGVEKLFF
TRBV6-1,TRBJ2-7,CASSEGIFRDTRSYEQYF
TRBV5-1,TRBJ1-1,CASSINTAPNTEAFF
TRBV5-1,TRBJ1-2,CASSLKQGNYGYTF
TRBV27,TRBJ1-6,CASSLSQTLGSPLHF